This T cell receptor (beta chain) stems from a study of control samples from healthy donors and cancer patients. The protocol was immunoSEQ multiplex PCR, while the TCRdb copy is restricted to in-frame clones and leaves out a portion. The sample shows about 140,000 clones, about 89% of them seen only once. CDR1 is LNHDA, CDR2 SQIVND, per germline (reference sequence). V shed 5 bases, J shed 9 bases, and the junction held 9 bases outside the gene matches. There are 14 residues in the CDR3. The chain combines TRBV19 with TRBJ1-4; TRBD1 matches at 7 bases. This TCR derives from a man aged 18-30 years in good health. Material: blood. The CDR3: CASSSRQGTQKLFF. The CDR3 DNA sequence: TGTGCCAGTAGTTCTCGACAGGGAACTCAAAAACTGTTTTTT. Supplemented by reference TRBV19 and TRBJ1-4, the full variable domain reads DGGITQSPKYLFRKEGQNVTLSCEQNLNHDAMYWYRQDPGQGLRLIYYSQIVNDFQKGDIAEGYSVSREKKESFPLTVTSAQKNPTAFYLCASSSRQGTQKLFFGSGTQLSVL.